This TCR beta chain stems from a study of T cells after yellow fever vaccination. TCRdb independently ran MiXCR on the 5' RACE reads; one entry per CDR3 protein. The sample includes roughly 400,000 distinct CDR3 sequences, around 19% of them seen just once. The germline V and J ends were trimmed by 4 bases and 2 bases, with 14 bases remaining between them. The CDR3 covers 15 residues. In germline, CDR1 is SGHTA, CDR2 FQGTGA. The clonotype originates from a man aged 18-30 years who received the YFV17D yellow fever vaccine. The chain recombines TRBV7-3 with TRBJ1-1; the D gene is possibly TRBD1 (6 bases). Sequences were derived from PBMCs, sampled before the yellow fever booster vaccination. The CDR3 coding sequence is TGTGCCAGCAGCTCGACAGGTACAAAAAACACTGAAGCTTTCTTT. This codes for CASSSTGTKNTEAFF.